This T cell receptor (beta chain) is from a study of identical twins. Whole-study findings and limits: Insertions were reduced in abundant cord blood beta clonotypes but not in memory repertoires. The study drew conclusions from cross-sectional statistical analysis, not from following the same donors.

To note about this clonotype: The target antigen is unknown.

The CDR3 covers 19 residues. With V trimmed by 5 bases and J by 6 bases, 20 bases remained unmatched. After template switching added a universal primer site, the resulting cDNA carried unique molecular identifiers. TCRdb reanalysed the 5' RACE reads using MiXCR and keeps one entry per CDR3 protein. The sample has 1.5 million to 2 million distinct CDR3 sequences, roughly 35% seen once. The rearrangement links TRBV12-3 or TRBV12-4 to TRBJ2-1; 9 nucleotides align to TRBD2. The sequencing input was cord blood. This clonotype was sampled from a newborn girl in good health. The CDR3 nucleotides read TGTGCCAGCAGTCCGCGCGGCAGGACTGGCGGGGGGGCTTTCAATGAGCAGTTCTTC. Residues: CASSPRGRTGGGAFNEQFF.